This TCR beta chain was sequenced for a study of cytomegalovirus exposure and HLA in healthy donors. Study context: An early data release held about 85 million unique TCRs from HLA-typed donors.

There are 14 residues in the CDR3. The V gene lost 5 bases and the J gene lost 4 bases, with 13 bases spanning the gap. The germline V gene has CDR1 SEHNR and CDR2 FQNEAQ (reference sequence). The PCR ran on 60 Vbeta and 13 Jbeta primers. This table comes from immunoSEQ multiplex PCR, and its TCRdb copy is limited to in-frame clones, with some not included. The sample has about 230,000 clones, around 85% seen once. V is TRBV7-9 and J is TRBJ2-3; D might be TRBD1 (5 bases). This TCR derives from a human donor in good health. The source material was PBMCs. The CDR3 is CASSHPQTADTQYF. The CDR3 DNA is TGTGCCAGCAGCCACCCCCAGACAGCAGATACGCAGTATTTT.